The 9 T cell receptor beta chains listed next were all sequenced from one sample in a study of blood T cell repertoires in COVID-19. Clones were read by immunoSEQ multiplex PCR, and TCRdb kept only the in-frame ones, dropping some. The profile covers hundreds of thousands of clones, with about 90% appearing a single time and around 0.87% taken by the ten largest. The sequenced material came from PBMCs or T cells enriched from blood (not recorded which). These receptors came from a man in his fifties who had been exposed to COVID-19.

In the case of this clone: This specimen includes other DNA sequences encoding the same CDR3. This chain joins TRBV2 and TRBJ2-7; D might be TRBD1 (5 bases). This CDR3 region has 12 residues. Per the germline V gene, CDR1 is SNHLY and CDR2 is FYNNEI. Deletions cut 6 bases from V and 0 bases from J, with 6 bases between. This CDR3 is CASRTDSYEQYF. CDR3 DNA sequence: TGTGCCAGCAGGACAGACTCCTACGAGCAGTACTTC.

The CDR3 reads CASSFRGLKNEKLFF. The CDR3 bases are TGTGCCAGCAGTTTCAGGGGGCTGAAGAATGAAAAACTGTTTTTT. The chain employs TRBV27 and TRBJ1-4, with TRBD1 identical over 8 bases. Germline V CDR1 and CDR2: MNHEY, SMNVEV (reference sequence). With V trimmed by 3 bases and J by 5 bases, 5 bases remained unmatched. The CDR3 sequence is 15 residues long.

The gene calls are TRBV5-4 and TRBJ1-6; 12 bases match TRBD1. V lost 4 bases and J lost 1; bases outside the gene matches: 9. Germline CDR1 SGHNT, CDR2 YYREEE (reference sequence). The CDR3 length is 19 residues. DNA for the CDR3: TGTGCCAGCAGCCCGGAGGGACAGGGGGCGCTTTCCTATAATTCACCCCTCCACTTT. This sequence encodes CASSPEGQGALSYNSPLHF.

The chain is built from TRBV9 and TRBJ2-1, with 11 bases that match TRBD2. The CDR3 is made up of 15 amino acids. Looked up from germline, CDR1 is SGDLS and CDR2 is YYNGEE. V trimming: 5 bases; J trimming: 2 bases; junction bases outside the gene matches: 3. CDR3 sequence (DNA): TGTGCCAGCAGTCCACTAGCGGGGGCCTACAATGAGCAGTTCTTC. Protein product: CASSPLAGAYNEQFF.

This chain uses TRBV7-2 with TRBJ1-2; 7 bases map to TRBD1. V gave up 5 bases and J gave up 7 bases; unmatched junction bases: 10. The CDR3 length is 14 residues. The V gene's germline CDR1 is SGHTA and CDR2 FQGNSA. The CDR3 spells CASSPDRDGRGYTF. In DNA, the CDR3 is TGTGCCAGCAGCCCCGACAGGGACGGCCGTGGCTACACCTTC.

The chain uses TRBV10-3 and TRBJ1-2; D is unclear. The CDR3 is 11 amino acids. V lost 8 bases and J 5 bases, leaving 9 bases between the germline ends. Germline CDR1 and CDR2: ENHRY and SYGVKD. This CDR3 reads CAIGQPYGYTF. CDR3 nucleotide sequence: TGTGCCATCGGGCAGCCTTATGGCTACACCTTC.

The CDR3 spells CASRVSQGSSYEQYF. The CDR3 nucleotides are TGTGCCAGCAGGGTTTCACAGGGGAGCTCCTACGAGCAGTACTTC. V gene TRBV2 combines with J gene TRBJ2-7, with TRBD1 matching 7 bases. V lost 6 bases and J lost 0; bases outside the gene matches: 8. The CDR3 runs to 15 residues. Germline CDR1 reads SNHLY; CDR2 reads FYNNEI.

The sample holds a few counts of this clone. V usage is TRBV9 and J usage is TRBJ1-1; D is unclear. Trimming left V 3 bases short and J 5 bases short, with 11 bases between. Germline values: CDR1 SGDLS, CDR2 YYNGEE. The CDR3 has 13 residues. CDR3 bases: TGTGCCAGCAGCGCCCAAGACATGACTGAAGCTTTCTTT. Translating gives CASSAQDMTEAFF.

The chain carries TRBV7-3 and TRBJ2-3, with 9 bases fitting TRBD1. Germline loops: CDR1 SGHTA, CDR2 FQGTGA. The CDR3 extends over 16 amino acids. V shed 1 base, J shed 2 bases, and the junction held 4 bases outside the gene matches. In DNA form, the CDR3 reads TGTGCCAGCAGCTTAATGGGACAGGGAGTCACAGATACGCAGTATTTT. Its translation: CASSLMGQGVTDTQYF. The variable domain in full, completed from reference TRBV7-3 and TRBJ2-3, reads GAGVSQTPSNKVTEKGKYVELRCDPISGHTALYWYRQSLGQGPEFLIYFQGTGAADDSGLPNDRFFAVRPEGSVSTLKIQRTERGDSAVYLCASSLMGQGVTDTQYFGPGTRLTVL.